These 17 T cell receptor beta chains were all obtained from the same sample, sequenced in a study of Graves' ophthalmopathy and Graves' hyperthyroidism. For repertoire sequencing, the TCR beta CDR3 regions were amplified from RNA transcripts. Amplification began with first-round RT-PCR using HTBI primers, then second-round multiplex PCR was performed. TCRdb redid the calling of the multiplex PCR reads with MiXCR, one entry per CDR3 protein. The sample holds roughly 170,000 distinct CDR3 sequences, 35% to 45% seen once. Specimen: peripheral blood. These receptors were collected from a man aged 25 to 45 with Graves' ophthalmopathy.

This clonotype has ten or more counts. The chain uses TRBV7-2 and TRBJ2-5; no definite D call. CDR3 length: 12 residues. From germline, CDR1 is SGHTA and CDR2 FQGNSA. Deletions cut 3 bases from V and 5 bases from J, with 7 bases between. The CDR3 spells CASSLRVETQYF. Here the CDR3 DNA reads TGTGCCAGCAGCTTGAGAGTGGAGACCCAGTACTTC.

The chain employs TRBV6-2 or TRBV6-3 and TRBJ2-7; D is ambiguous. Trimming removed 7 bases from V and 0 bases from J, with 10 bases in between. This CDR3 region has 13 residues. Germline V CDR1 and CDR2: MNHEY, SVGEGT. The DNA of the CDR3 is TGTGCCAGCACACTCGATTTCTCCTACGAGCAGTACTTC. Amino acids: CASTLDFSYEQYF.

This clonotype was recorded at least ten times. V and J are TRBV4-3 and TRBJ1-1, with 8 positions matching TRBD1. The V gene's germline CDR1 is LGHNA and CDR2 YSLEER. CDR3 length: 15 residues. With V trimmed by 1 base and J by 8 bases, 9 bases remained unmatched. CDR3 bases: TGCGCCAGCAGCCAAGCCAGACAGGGGTCCTCGGAAGCTTTCTTT. Protein product: CASSQARQGSSEAFF.

This chain uses TRBV7-2 with TRBJ1-6; unclear D gene. Germline CDR1 and CDR2: SGHTA and FQGNSA. V shed 6 bases and J shed 10 bases, with 10 bases lying between them. CDR3 length: 12 amino acids. The DNA for the CDR3 is TGTGCCAGCAGTTTGCCCGTCTCACCCCTCCACTTT. As protein: CASSLPVSPLHF.

V and J are TRBV6-5 and TRBJ1-2; 8 bases line up with TRBD1. From germline, CDR1 is MNHEY and CDR2 SVGAGI. The CDR3 is 17 amino acids. Losses at the gene ends were 2 bases for V and 6 bases for J; bases not matched to a gene: 14. The CDR3 reads CASSYMRTDRVRHGYTF. In nucleotides, the CDR3 is TGTGCCAGCAGTTACATGAGGACGGACAGGGTACGCCATGGCTACACCTTC.

V gene TRBV6-1 combines with J gene TRBJ2-7; D remains ambiguous. The ends were cut back, 4 bases at V and 7 bases at J, with 14 bases in the middle. Germline loops: CDR1 MNHNS, CDR2 SASEGT. The CDR3 is 13 amino acids. CDR3 bases: TGTGCCAGCAGTGTTCGACCGGACGGGGAGCAGTACTTC. Residues: CASSVRPDGEQYF.

This clonotype was observed a single time. The chain uses TRBV29-1 and TRBJ1-1; D is uncertain. The length of the CDR3 is 11 residues. Per germline, CDR1 SQVTM and CDR2 ANQGSEA. V was clipped by 4 bases and J by 6 bases, with 9 bases between them. CDR3 in DNA: TGCAGCGTTGTTAGGCGGCCTGAAGCTTTCTTT. This codes for CSVVRRPEAFF.

This clonotype appeared a few times. The chain couples TRBV6-1 to TRBJ2-7; 9 bases line up with TRBD2. V lost 8 bases to trimming and J lost 0 bases; unmatched junction nucleotides: 2. The CDR3 totals 13 residues. The germline V gene has CDR1 MNHNS and CDR2 SASEGT. CDR3 nucleotides: TGTGCCAGCGGTAGCGGGAGCTCCTACGAGCAGTACTTC. This encodes CASGSGSSYEQYF.

This clonotype was recorded at least ten times. The rearrangement uses TRBV7-9 and TRBJ2-2; maybe TRBD1 (5 bases). Trimming removed 1 base from V and 1 base from J, with 16 bases in between. The CDR3 totals 18 residues. Germline V gene lookup returns CDR1 SEHNR and CDR2 FQNEAQ (reference sequence). The CDR3 region has the DNA TGTGCCAGCAGCTTAGGTCCAATGACAGACTGGAACACCGGGGAGCTGTTTTTT. Amino acids: CASSLGPMTDWNTGELFF.

In this sample, this clonotype turned up many times. The rearrangement joins TRBV24-1 to TRBJ2-5, with 12 bases identical to TRBD2. This CDR3 has 15 amino acids. Trimming removed 5 bases from V and 5 bases from J; junction bases left unmatched: 5. Per germline, CDR1 KGHDR and CDR2 SFDVKD. The CDR3 here is CATSVPSGREETQYF. CDR3 nucleotide sequence: TGTGCCACCAGTGTTCCTAGCGGGAGGGAGGAGACCCAGTACTTC.

The count of this clonotype is one. The chain has TRBV12-3 or TRBV12-4 and TRBJ1-6; 11 nucleotides match TRBD1. The CDR3 contains 15 residues. The ends lost 4 bases at V and 8 bases at J; junction bases unmatched: 4. The DNA of the CDR3 is TGTGCCAGCAGTTCCCGGACAGGGGGCGATTCACCCCTCCACTTT. The encoded protein is CASSSRTGGDSPLHF.

This clonotype has a count of ten or more. CDR3 in amino acids: CASSGEGTGKTEAFF. CDR3 DNA sequence: TGTGCCAGCAGCGGAGAAGGGACAGGGAAAACTGAAGCTTTCTTT. The genes are TRBV25-1 and TRBJ1-1, with 9 bases aligning to TRBD1. Germline V gives CDR1 MGHDK, CDR2 SYGVNS. Trimming removed 6 bases from V and 5 bases from J; junction bases left unmatched: 10. This CDR3 contains 15 residues.

This clonotype was observed a handful of times. V is TRBV6-2 or TRBV6-3 and J is TRBJ2-2; a weak D match, TRBD2 (6 bases). The CDR3 extends over 15 amino acids. In germline, CDR1 is MNHEY, CDR2 SVGEGT. Trimming removed 4 bases from V and 5 bases from J, with 14 bases in between. This CDR3 reads CASSFRTRGTGELFF. The CDR3 DNA is TGTGCCAGCAGTTTTCGAACACGGGGGACCGGGGAGCTGTTTTTT.

The J gene is TRBJ1-2, the V gene TRBV12-5; 7 positions match TRBD1. The CDR3 totals 13 residues. V lost 1 base to trimming and J lost 11 bases; unmatched junction nucleotides: 7. The germline V gene encodes CDR1 LGHNT and CDR2 FRNRAP. The CDR3 spells CASGLDLGGRYTF. The CDR3 DNA reads TGTGCTAGTGGTTTGGACCTAGGGGGCCGATACACCTTC.

V gene TRBV7-3 combines with J gene TRBJ2-5; possibly TRBD1 for D (5 bases). Germline CDR1 is SGHTA and CDR2 is FQGTGA. The CDR3 loop spans 13 amino acids. The ends were cut back, 5 bases at V and 4 bases at J, with 11 bases in the middle. The CDR3: CASSTGDPETQYF. CDR3 bases: TGTGCCAGCAGCACAGGAGATCCAGAGACCCAGTACTTC.

The chain combines TRBV6-5 with TRBJ1-2; D is perhaps TRBD1 (5 bases). The CDR3 has 13 amino acids. Germline V CDR1 and CDR2: MNHEY, SVGAGI. V was clipped by 4 bases and J by 4 bases, with 10 bases between them. Here the CDR3 DNA reads TGTGCCAGCAGTTTTCAGGGACCCTATGGCTACACCTTC. It translates to CASSFQGPYGYTF.

This clonotype occurred many times. The chain links TRBV12-3 or TRBV12-4 to TRBJ2-5; no clear D. The CDR3 is 14 residues long. V lost 3 bases and J lost 5, with 13 bases in between. CDR3: CASSFGGGGETQYF. The CDR3 DNA reads as TGTGCCAGCAGTTTTGGCGGCGGTGGTGAGACCCAGTACTTC.